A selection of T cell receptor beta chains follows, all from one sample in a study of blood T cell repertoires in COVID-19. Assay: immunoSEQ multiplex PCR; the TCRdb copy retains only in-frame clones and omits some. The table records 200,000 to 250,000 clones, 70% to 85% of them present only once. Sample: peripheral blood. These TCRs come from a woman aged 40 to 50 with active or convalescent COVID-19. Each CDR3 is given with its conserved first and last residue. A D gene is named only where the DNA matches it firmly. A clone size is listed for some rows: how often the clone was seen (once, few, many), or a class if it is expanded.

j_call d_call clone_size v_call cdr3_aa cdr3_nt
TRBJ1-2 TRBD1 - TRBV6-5 CASSYSRDSYGYTF TGTGCCAGCAGTTACTCACGGGACAGCTATGGCTACACCTTC
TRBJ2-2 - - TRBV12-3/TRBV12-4 CASTRVGELFF TGTGCCAGCACGAGGGTCGGGGAGCTGTTTTTT
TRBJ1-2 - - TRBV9 CASSEPGANGYTF TGTGCCAGCAGCGAGCCAGGGGCCAATGGCTACACCTTC
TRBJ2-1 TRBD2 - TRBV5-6 CASSTLAGGHNEQFF TGTGCCAGCAGCACCTTGGCGGGGGGCCACAATGAGCAGTTCTTC
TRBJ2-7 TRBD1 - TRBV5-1 CASSSPDREGEQYF TGCGCCAGCAGCTCCCCGGACAGGGAAGGCGAGCAGTACTTC
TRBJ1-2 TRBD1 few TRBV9 CASSAGQGAGYTF TGTGCCAGCAGCGCGGGACAGGGGGCTGGCTACACCTTC
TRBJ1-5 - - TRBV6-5 CASQSGGYSNQPQHF TGTGCCAGCCAGAGTGGAGGGTATAGCAATCAGCCCCAGCATTTT
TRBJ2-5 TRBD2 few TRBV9 CASSVGSGGAYQETQYF TGTGCCAGCAGCGTCGGTAGCGGGGGGGCGTACCAAGAGACCCAGTACTTC
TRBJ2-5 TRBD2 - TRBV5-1 CASSLVSGVETQYF TGCGCCAGCAGCTTGGTTAGCGGGGTGGAAACCCAGTACTTC
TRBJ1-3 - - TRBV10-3 CAISDEQGGNTIYF TGTGCCATCAGTGATGAACAGGGAGGAAACACCATATATTTT
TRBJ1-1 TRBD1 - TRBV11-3 CASSPGGQGRTEAFF TGTGCCAGCAGCCCAGGAGGACAGGGACGAACTGAAGCTTTCTTT
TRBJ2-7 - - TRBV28 CASSLRGGSYEQYF TGTGCCAGCAGTTTACGAGGCGGATCCTACGAGCAGTACTTC
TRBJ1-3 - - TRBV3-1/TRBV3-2 CASSQVFVSGNTIYF TGTGCCAGCAGCCAAGTTTTCGTCTCTGGAAACACCATATATTTT
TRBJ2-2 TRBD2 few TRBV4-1 CASHKRGDTGELFF TGCGCCAGCCATAAGCGGGGCGACACCGGGGAGCTGTTTTTT
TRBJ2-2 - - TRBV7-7 CASSLAETTGTGELFF TGTGCCAGCAGCTTAGCGGAGACTACAGGGACCGGGGAGCTGTTTTTT
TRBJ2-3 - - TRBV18 CASSLDWGAVDTQYF TGTGCCAGCTCACTGGATTGGGGCGCGGTGGATACGCAGTATTTT
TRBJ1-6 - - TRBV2 CASSEFGGEISPLHF TGTGCCAGCAGTGAGTTTGGGGGGGAGATTTCACCCCTCCACTTT
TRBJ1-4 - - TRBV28 CASSKRLAGSEKLFF TGTGCCAGCAGTAAGCGCCTGGCCGGGTCTGAAAAACTGTTTTTT
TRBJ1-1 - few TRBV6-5 CASSPTGFGAFF TGTGCCAGCAGTCCTACGGGGTTTGGGGCTTTCTTT
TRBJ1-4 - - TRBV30 CAWSPPGQQNEKLFF TGTGCCTGGAGTCCACCCGGACAGCAGAATGAAAAACTGTTTTTT
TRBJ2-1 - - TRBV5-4 CASSLIQSGEQFF TGTGCCAGCAGCTTGATCCAGAGCGGAGAGCAGTTCTTC
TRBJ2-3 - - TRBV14 CASSQFFTAGDTQYF TGTGCCAGCAGCCAGTTCTTCACCGCGGGAGATACGCAGTATTTT
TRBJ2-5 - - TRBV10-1 CASSAAAPGTQYF TGCGCCAGCAGTGCAGCGGCCCCGGGAACCCAGTACTTC
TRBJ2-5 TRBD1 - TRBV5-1 CASSLGGTGQETQYF TGCGCCAGCAGCTTGGGGGGGACAGGACAAGAGACCCAGTACTTC
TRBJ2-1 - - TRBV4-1 CASSGHRVHEQFF TGCGCCAGCAGCGGTCACAGGGTCCATGAGCAGTTCTTC
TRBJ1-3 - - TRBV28 CASNQEAGQGANTIYF TGTGCCAGCAATCAAGAGGCGGGGCAGGGAGCGAACACCATATATTTT
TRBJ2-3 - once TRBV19 CASSIAMGLTAQYF TGTGCCAGTAGTATAGCGATGGGACTCACCGCGCAGTATTTT
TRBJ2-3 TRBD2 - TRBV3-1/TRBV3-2 CASSRTSGGYTQYF TGTGCCAGCAGTCGGACTAGCGGGGGTTATACGCAGTATTTT
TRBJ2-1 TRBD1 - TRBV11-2 CASSLSPGTGNEQFF TGTGCCAGCAGCTTAAGTCCCGGGACAGGGAATGAGCAGTTCTTC